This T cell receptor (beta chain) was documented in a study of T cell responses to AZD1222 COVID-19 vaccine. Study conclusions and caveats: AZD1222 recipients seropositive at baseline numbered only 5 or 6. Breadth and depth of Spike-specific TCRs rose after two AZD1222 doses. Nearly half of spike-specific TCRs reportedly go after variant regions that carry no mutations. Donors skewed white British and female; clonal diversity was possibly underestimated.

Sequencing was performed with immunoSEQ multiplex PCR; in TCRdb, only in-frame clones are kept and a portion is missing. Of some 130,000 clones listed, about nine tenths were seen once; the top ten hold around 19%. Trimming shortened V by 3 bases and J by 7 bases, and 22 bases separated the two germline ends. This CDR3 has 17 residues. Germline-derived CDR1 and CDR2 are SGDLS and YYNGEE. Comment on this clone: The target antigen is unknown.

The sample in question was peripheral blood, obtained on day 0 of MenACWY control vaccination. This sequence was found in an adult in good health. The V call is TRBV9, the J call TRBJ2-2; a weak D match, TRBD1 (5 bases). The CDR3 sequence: CASSGQQFGVIDGELFF. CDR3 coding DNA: TGTGCCAGCAGCGGACAGCAGTTTGGGGTTATTGACGGGGAGCTGTTTTTT.